These T cell receptor beta chains were read from a single sample in a study of blood T cell repertoires in COVID-19. Some clones are missing from TCRdb's copy, which holds only in-frame ones; the method was immunoSEQ multiplex PCR. The sample lists approximately 97,000 clones, almost 85% occurring once. The source material was peripheral blood. Every receptor here comes from a man aged 35-49 years with active or convalescent COVID-19. Both conserved end residues are part of each CDR3. D genes are given only for firm matches. Where a row states a size, it is once, few, many or the class of an expanded clone; other rows omit it.

j_call	v_call	clone_size	d_call	cdr3_nt	cdr3_aa
TRBJ1-2	TRBV7-2	NA	NA	TGTGCCAGCAGCTTAAAGGCGGGGTATGGCTACACCTTC	CASSLKAGYGYTF
TRBJ2-5	TRBV19	NA	TRBD2	TGTGCCAGTAGTATAGAGGCAGGGCGGGAGGGCCAAGAGACCCAGTACTTC	CASSIEAGREGQETQYF
TRBJ2-7	TRBV18	NA	TRBD1	TGTGCCAGCACCAGGGACAGACGCGACGAGCAGTACTTC	CASTRDRRDEQYF
TRBJ2-7	TRBV3-1/TRBV3-2	NA	TRBD1	TGTGCCAGCAGCCTGGGACAGGCCCTCAATCAGCAGTACTTC	CASSLGQALNQQYF
TRBJ2-7	TRBV5-1	NA	TRBD1	TGCGCCAGCAGCTTGGAAGGGGGCGTTATCTACGAGCAGTACTTC	CASSLEGGVIYEQYF
TRBJ2-2	TRBV25-1	NA	TRBD1	TGTGCCAGCAGTGAACCCGGACAGGCGAACACCGGGGAGCTGTTTTTT	CASSEPGQANTGELFF
TRBJ2-4	TRBV27	NA	NA	TGTGCCAGCAGTAATAAACTAGCCAAAAACATTCAGTACTTC	CASSNKLAKNIQYF
TRBJ1-5	TRBV27	NA	TRBD1	TGTGCCAGCAGGCCCGGGACAGGGGACCATCAGCCCCAGCATTTT	CASRPGTGDHQPQHF
TRBJ2-7	TRBV20-1	NA	NA	TGCAGTGTGGGACAATATAACGAGCAGTACTTC	CSVGQYNEQYF
TRBJ2-1	TRBV6-1	NA	TRBD2	TGTGCCAGCAGTGAGCGGGCGGGGGACAATGAGCAGTTCTTC	CASSERAGDNEQFF
TRBJ2-5	TRBV4-2	few	TRBD2	TGTGCCAGCAGCCAAGAGTTTAGCGGGGGAAACCAAGAGACCCAGTACTTC	CASSQEFSGGNQETQYF
TRBJ2-1	TRBV7-3	NA	TRBD2	TGTGCCAGCAGCTCCGGGACTAGCAGCCTCAATGAGCAGTTCTTC	CASSSGTSSLNEQFF
TRBJ1-4	TRBV19	NA	NA	TGTGCCAGTAAAAGGCAGGGAGGTGAAAAACTGTTTTTT	CASKRQGGEKLFF
TRBJ2-2	TRBV6-1	NA	TRBD2	TGTGCCAGCAGTGTAGGGACTAGCGGGGTTACCGGGGAGCTGTTTTTT	CASSVGTSGVTGELFF
TRBJ2-3	TRBV10-3	once	TRBD2	TGTGCCATCAGCTCCCGGCTAGCGGACACAGATACGCAGTATTTT	CAISSRLADTDTQYF
TRBJ2-2	TRBV5-1	NA	NA	TGCGCCAGCAGCTTGGCGAGAGGAGGTACCGGGGAGCTGTTTTTT	CASSLARGGTGELFF
TRBJ1-1	TRBV2	NA	NA	TGTGCCAGCAGCGCCGGGACAACCCCGACGAGAGCTTTCTTT	CASSAGTTPTRAFF
TRBJ2-7	TRBV7-2	once	TRBD2	TGTGCCAGCAGCCGCACTAGCGGGGGGTCCTACGAGCAGTACTTC	CASSRTSGGSYEQYF
TRBJ2-1	TRBV19	NA	TRBD2	TGTGCCAGTAGTACGGGAGGATTGCTCAATGAGCAGTTCTTC	CASSTGGLLNEQFF
TRBJ1-1	TRBV19	NA	NA	TGTGCCAGTAGTGGACAATTGAACACTGAAGCTTTCTTT	CASSGQLNTEAFF
TRBJ2-7	TRBV5-4	NA	NA	TGTGCCAGCAGCTTACCGTCTAGCGCTCCCACAGAGCAGTACTTC	CASSLPSSAPTEQYF
TRBJ1-2	TRBV19	NA	NA	TGTGCCAGTAGACTGCAACTGGGCGGCTACACCTTC	CASRLQLGGYTF
TRBJ2-2	TRBV27	few	TRBD1	TGTGCCAGCACCACCGGGACAGGCCTCACCGGGGAGCTGTTTTTT	CASTTGTGLTGELFF